A single sample is the source of the 28 T cell receptor beta chains below, sequenced in a study of cytomegalovirus exposure and HLA in healthy donors. The repertoire was sequenced with immunoSEQ multiplex PCR; TCRdb's copy has only in-frame clones and lacks some. Altogether around 250,000 clones are present, 90% being singletons, with the ten largest covering under 0.4%. Sequencing used PBMCs. The receptors come from a young woman in good health and CMV-seronegative.

The V gene is TRBV5-1, the J gene TRBJ2-7; 7 bases map to TRBD1. The CDR3 has 14 amino acids. Unmatched junction bases numbered 6, after V lost 4 bases and J lost 2 bases. Looked up from germline, CDR1 is SGHRS and CDR2 is YFSETQ. This chain's CDR3 is CASSTGDSAYEQYF. The CDR3, as DNA: TGCGCCAGCAGCACCGGGGACAGTGCCTACGAGCAGTACTTC.

The V gene is TRBV27, the J gene TRBJ2-1, with 7 positions matching TRBD2. Per germline, CDR1 MNHEY and CDR2 SMNVEV (reference sequence). The CDR3 is 15 residues long. With 5 bases clipped from V and 3 bases from J, the junction kept 7 bases outside the gene matches. This CDR3 reads CASSHGTTFYNEQFF. DNA for the CDR3: TGTGCCAGCAGTCACGGGACTACCTTCTACAATGAGCAGTTCTTC.

This chain connects TRBV5-6 to TRBJ1-1, with 12 bases that match TRBD1. Germline CDR1 reads SGHDT; CDR2 reads YYEEEE. V dropped 3 bases and J dropped 5; count of bases not matched to a gene: 8. This CDR3 contains 16 residues. The CDR3 is CASSWGTGGVWTEAFF. CDR3 bases: TGTGCCAGCAGCTGGGGGACAGGGGGCGTTTGGACTGAAGCTTTCTTT. Drawing the rest from reference TRBV5-6 and TRBJ1-1, the complete variable domain is DAGVTQSPTHLIKTRGQQVTLRCSPKSGHDTVSWYQQALGQGPQFIFQYYEEEERQRGNFPDRFSGHQFPNYSSELNVNALLLGDSALYLCASSWGTGGVWTEAFFGQGTRLTVV.

This clone was detected only once. The chain joins TRBV4-1 to TRBJ2-3; TRBD2 matches 11 bases. The V and J ends lost 3 bases and 2 bases, in that order; junction bases with no gene match: 4. The germline V gene encodes CDR1 MGHRA and CDR2 YSYEKL. This CDR3 spans 16 amino acids. The chain's CDR3 is CASSQLAGGHTDTQYF. The CDR3 nucleotides read TGCGCCAGCAGCCAGCTAGCGGGGGGCCACACAGATACGCAGTATTTT.

The rearrangement links TRBV4-3 to TRBJ1-5; perhaps TRBD1 as D (6 bases). V was shortened by 0 bases and J by 1 base, with 13 bases between the two germline ends. Germline V CDR1 and CDR2: LGHNA, YSLEER. This CDR3 has 17 residues. CDR3 residues: CASSQDWGGRSNQPQHF. The CDR3 coding sequence is TGCGCCAGCAGCCAAGATTGGGGGGGCCGGAGCAATCAGCCCCAGCATTTT.

This clone showed up just once. The rearrangement uses TRBV20-1 and TRBJ2-1; possible D gene TRBD2, 5 bases. V shed 4 bases and J shed 10 bases, with 11 bases lying between them. Germline values: CDR1 DFQATT, CDR2 SNEGSKA (reference sequence). CDR3 length: 11 residues. The CDR3 spells CSATPRGEQFF. The CDR3 DNA sequence: TGCAGTGCTACCCCGAGAGGGGAGCAGTTCTTC.

The genes are TRBV7-2 and TRBJ2-5; 7 bases align to TRBD1. The CDR3 sequence is 17 residues long. Trimming took 4 bases from V and 9 from J; bases not matched to a gene: 20. Germline lookup yields CDR1 SGHTA and CDR2 FQGNSA. CDR3 sequence reads: CASSSIPDRAARVAQYF. Here the CDR3 DNA reads TGTGCCAGCAGCTCGATCCCCGACAGGGCGGCAAGAGTTGCCCAGTACTTC.

This clone was detected only once. This chain uses TRBV27 with TRBJ2-1; 9 nucleotides align to TRBD2. Trimming took 1 base from V and 7 from J; bases not matched to a gene: 8. The germline gives CDR1 MNHEY, CDR2 SMNVEV (reference sequence). The CDR3 is made up of 16 amino acids. CDR3 in amino acids: CASSLLSRGGQNEQFF. CDR3 coding DNA: TGTGCCAGCAGTTTATTATCGCGGGGGGGCCAAAATGAGCAGTTCTTC.

The J gene is TRBJ1-1, the V gene TRBV28; 11 bases are a match to TRBD1. The CDR3 contains 15 residues. Per germline, CDR1 MDHEN and CDR2 SYDVKM. V dropped 5 bases and J dropped 5; count of bases not matched to a gene: 7. DNA of the CDR3: TGTGCCAGCAGTAAAGGACAGGGGGCGTATACTGAAGCTTTCTTT. This codes for CASSKGQGAYTEAFF.

V usage is TRBV28 and J usage is TRBJ1-2, with TRBD1 as a possible D gene (5 bases). Trimming pared 7 bases from V and 7 bases from J, leaving 19 bases between. Germline V gene data show CDR1 as MDHEN and CDR2 as SYDVKM. The CDR3 totals 14 residues. CDR3 protein: CASTQLGGSGGYTF. DNA of the CDR3: TGTGCCAGCACCCAGTTGGGGGGATCGGGTGGCTACACCTTC.

The rearrangement uses TRBV6-9 and TRBJ2-4; TRBD2 matches 14 bases. This CDR3 region has 18 residues. Germline trimming cut 6 bases from V and 4 bases from J; bases unmatched to any gene: 11. CDR1 MNHGY and CDR2 SVAAGI come from the germline V gene. CDR3 protein: CASRPGTSGGLGKNIQYF. CDR3 nucleotide sequence: TGTGCCAGCAGGCCTGGGACTAGCGGGGGTTTAGGAAAAAACATTCAGTACTTC.

The chain has TRBV19 and TRBJ2-5; TRBD1 matches 8 bases. Per germline, CDR1 LNHDA and CDR2 SQIVND (reference sequence). With 1 base clipped from V and 1 base from J, the junction kept 5 bases outside the gene matches. This CDR3 region has 16 residues. CDR3 nucleotide sequence: TGTGCCAGTAGTATAGGGGCAGGGGGCAGCCAAGAGACCCAGTACTTC. Protein: CASSIGAGGSQETQYF. Looking up the rest from reference TRBV19 and TRBJ2-5 gives the full variable domain: DGGITQSPKYLFRKEGQNVTLSCEQNLNHDAMYWYRQDPGQGLRLIYYSQIVNDFQKGDIAEGYSVSREKKESFPLTVTSAQKNPTAFYLCASSIGAGGSQETQYFGPGTRLLVL.

The chain couples TRBV7-9 to TRBJ1-2; TRBD1 might be the D (6 bases). V lost 3 bases and J lost 0, with 11 bases in between. Germline values: CDR1 SEHNR, CDR2 FQNEAQ (reference sequence). CDR3 length: 15 residues. Written as DNA, the CDR3 is TGTGCCAGCAGCTTGGGGGGGCCGCCTAACTATGGCTACACCTTC. Translation gives CASSLGGPPNYGYTF.

This clone was observed a few times. CDR3 sequence (DNA): TGTGCCAGCAGTGGACAGGGGGTTGGCTACACCTTC. Translation: CASSGQGVGYTF. V usage is TRBV2 and J usage is TRBJ1-2; 9 nucleotides match TRBD1. The CDR3 consists of 12 residues. Germline V gene data show CDR1 as SNHLY and CDR2 as FYNNEI. With 4 bases clipped from V and 7 bases from J, the junction kept 1 base outside the gene matches.

With regard to this clone: One junction end does not reproduce the germline sequence, and a read error may be involved. The chain recombines TRBV15 with TRBJ1-4, with 8 nucleotides matching TRBD1. Germline V lookup: CDR1 LNHNV, CDR2 YYDKDF (reference sequence). The CDR3 has 12 amino acids. This CDR3 reads CAISRGLEKLFF. CDR3 in DNA: TGTGCCATCAGCAGGGGGCTGGAAAAACTGTTTTTT.

The chain carries TRBV7-8 and TRBJ1-5; 7 nucleotides agree with TRBD1. Germline V gene sequence: CDR1 SGHVS, CDR2 FQNEAQ. The J segment lost 5 bases and the V segment lost 5 bases, leaving 12 bases of the junction unmatched. The CDR3 contains 16 residues. The CDR3 DNA sequence: TGTGCCAGCAGCCCCCGGGTTATGCAGGGGGATCAGCCCCAGCATTTT. Translating it yields CASSPRVMQGDQPQHF.

V and J are TRBV5-1 and TRBJ1-5; possible D gene TRBD1, 5 bases. Germline V gene sequence: CDR1 SGHRS, CDR2 YFSETQ. This CDR3 spans 16 amino acids. Trimming stripped 0 bases from V and 0 bases from J, with 10 bases between. The CDR3 region is CASSLATAISNQPQHF. CDR3 sequence (DNA): TGCGCCAGCAGCTTGGCGACAGCGATTAGCAATCAGCCCCAGCATTTT.

The chain uses TRBV9 and TRBJ1-1; 11 nucleotides line up with TRBD1. This CDR3 spans 17 amino acids. Looked up from germline, CDR1 is SGDLS and CDR2 is YYNGEE. Germline trimming cut 0 bases from V and 2 bases from J; bases unmatched to any gene: 6. CDR3 DNA sequence: TGTGCCAGCAGCGTAGCGGGACAGGGGGGTTTCAACACTGAAGCTTTCTTT. It encodes CASSVAGQGGFNTEAFF.

CDR3 in DNA: TGTGCCAGCAGTTTATCACTGAGGGTCCAAGAGACCCAGTACTTC. It translates to CASSLSLRVQETQYF. The J gene is TRBJ2-5, the V gene TRBV27; D perhaps matches TRBD2 (5 bases). Germline V gene data show CDR1 as MNHEY and CDR2 as SMNVEV (reference sequence). The CDR3 sequence is 15 residues long. V dropped 0 bases and J dropped 1 base, with 9 bases sitting between them.

This clone has just one count. This chain connects TRBV5-6 to TRBJ2-1; a possible D gene is TRBD2 (5 bases). CDR1 and CDR2 from the germline V gene are SGHDT and YYEEEE. The V end lost 0 bases, the J end lost 0 bases, and 10 bases lay between the germline ends. The CDR3 sequence is 16 residues long. The CDR3, as DNA: TGTGCCAGCAGCTTGGTCGGGATAAGCTCCTACAATGAGCAGTTCTTC. It specifies CASSLVGISSYNEQFF.

The rearrangement links TRBV9 to TRBJ2-7; 7 bases align to TRBD1. V dropped 4 bases and J dropped 1; count of bases not matched to a gene: 8. Germline V lookup: CDR1 SGDLS, CDR2 YYNGEE. The CDR3 runs to 15 residues. DNA of the CDR3: TGTGCCAGCAGCTTACAGGGGTCCCAATCCTACGAGCAGTACTTC. Its translation: CASSLQGSQSYEQYF.

The chain joins TRBV11-2 to TRBJ2-1; 7 nucleotides match TRBD2. The CDR3 extends over 16 amino acids. The germline gives CDR1 SGHAT, CDR2 FQNNGV. V was pared by 5 bases and J by 0 bases, with 7 bases of the junction left unmatched. CDR3 DNA sequence: TGTGCCAGCAGCGCAGGATGGGACTACTCCTACAATGAGCAGTTCTTC. Protein sequence: CASSAGWDYSYNEQFF.

V usage is TRBV2 and J usage is TRBJ2-7; D remains unclear. The germline gives CDR1 SNHLY, CDR2 FYNNEI. The CDR3 loop spans 14 amino acids. Trimming removed 3 bases at V and 3 bases at J, with 12 bases between. The DNA for the CDR3 is TGTGCCAGCAGTGATGGTTTGGAAAACTACGAGCAGTACGTC. As protein: CASSDGLENYEQYV.

J is TRBJ2-7 and V is TRBV6-5, with a possible D match to TRBD2 (5 bases). The CDR3 runs to 13 residues. Germline assignment: CDR1 MNHEY and CDR2 SVGAGI. V lost 0 bases, J lost 6 bases, and 9 bases lay in between. DNA of the CDR3: TGTGCCAGCAGTTACTCCACCGGGGTCGAGCAGTACTTC. Translating gives CASSYSTGVEQYF.

V and J are TRBV6-7 and TRBJ2-7, with D tentatively TRBD2 (5 bases). TRBV6-7 belongs to the ORF category, with a function that is uncertain. The CDR3 covers 14 residues. Trimming cost V 4 bases and J 3 bases, with 13 bases left between them. The CDR3 sequence is CASSCGLNFYEQYV. The CDR3 DNA follows: TGTGCCAGCAGTTGCGGACTCAATTTCTACGAGCAGTACGTC.

This chain connects TRBV7-2 to TRBJ1-4, with 9 bases fitting TRBD1. The trim removed 5 bases at V and 6 bases at J, leaving 7 bases unmatched. CDR1 and CDR2 from the germline V gene are SGHTA and FQGNSA. This CDR3 has 15 residues. As DNA, the CDR3 is TGTGCCAGCAGCGTAACCGGGACAGGGCATGAAAAACTGTTTTTT. Translating gives CASSVTGTGHEKLFF.

This chain uses TRBV6-1 with TRBJ2-5; D not resolved. The length of the CDR3 is 13 residues. Between the trimmed V and J ends, which lost 3 bases and 4 bases, there was a span of 9 bases. Germline V gene data show CDR1 as MNHNS and CDR2 as SASEGT. The DNA of the CDR3 is TGTGCCAGCAGTGACACTAATGGAGAGACCCAGTACTTC. Amino acids: CASSDTNGETQYF.

CDR3 sequence: CASSGGTGGSYTGELFF. DNA of the CDR3: TGCGCCAGCAGCGGAGGGACAGGGGGCTCGTACACCGGGGAGCTGTTTTTT. J is TRBJ2-2 and V is TRBV5-1; 12 bases match TRBD1. CDR1 and CDR2 (germline): SGHRS, YFSETQ. V was clipped by 4 bases and J by 3 bases; unmatched bases: 7. CDR3 size: 17 residues.